The 3 T cell receptor beta chains presented below share a single source sample, sequenced in a study of blood T cell repertoires in COVID-19. Sequenced by immunoSEQ multiplex PCR; TCRdb stores in-frame clones only, minus some. This table has 120,000 to 150,000 clones, 70% to 90% appearing once. Sequencing was done on a sample of peripheral blood. These receptor sequences come from an older woman with acute or convalescent COVID-19.

Written as DNA, the CDR3 is TGTGCCAGCAGTGATTCAGGGGGCTATGGCTACACCTTC. Translation: CASSDSGGYGYTF. V is TRBV6-1 and J is TRBJ1-2, with TRBD1 identical over 7 bases. Germline CDR1 MNHNS, CDR2 SASEGT. Germline trimming cut 3 bases from V and 4 bases from J; bases unmatched to any gene: 2. This CDR3 is 13 amino acids long.

The V gene is TRBV28, the J gene TRBJ1-1, with D tentatively TRBD1 (5 bases). The germline V gene encodes CDR1 MDHEN and CDR2 SYDVKM. Trimming left V 7 bases short and J 8 bases short, with 14 bases between. CDR3 length: 12 amino acids. CDR3 loop: CASNLVGGEAFF. Written as DNA, the CDR3 is TGTGCCAGCAACCTCGTGGGGGGGGAAGCTTTCTTT.

CDR3 sequence: CASSQVPTGGIYNEQFF. The DNA of the CDR3 is TGTGCCAGCAGCCAAGTTCCAACGGGCGGGATTTACAATGAGCAGTTCTTC. The V call is TRBV3-1 (or the pseudogene TRBV3-2), the J call TRBJ2-1; perhaps TRBD2 as D (6 bases). Trimming removed 1 base at V and 4 bases at J, with 17 bases between. The length of the CDR3 is 17 residues. Germline values: CDR1 LGHDT, CDR2 YNNKEL (reference sequence).